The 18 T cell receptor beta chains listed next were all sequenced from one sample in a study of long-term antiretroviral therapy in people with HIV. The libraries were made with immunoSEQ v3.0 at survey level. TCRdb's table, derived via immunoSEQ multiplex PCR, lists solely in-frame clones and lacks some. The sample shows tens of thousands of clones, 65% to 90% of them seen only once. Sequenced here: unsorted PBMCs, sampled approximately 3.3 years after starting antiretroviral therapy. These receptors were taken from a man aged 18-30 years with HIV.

The CDR3 nucleotides read TGTGCCAGTAGTATGGGACAGGGCCCATACGAGCAGTACTTC. Its protein is CASSMGQGPYEQYF. V gene TRBV19 combines with J gene TRBJ2-7, with 9 bases aligning to TRBD1. Looked up from germline, CDR1 is LNHDA and CDR2 is SQIVND (reference sequence). There are 14 residues in the CDR3. The ends lost 3 bases at V and 4 bases at J; junction bases unmatched: 4.

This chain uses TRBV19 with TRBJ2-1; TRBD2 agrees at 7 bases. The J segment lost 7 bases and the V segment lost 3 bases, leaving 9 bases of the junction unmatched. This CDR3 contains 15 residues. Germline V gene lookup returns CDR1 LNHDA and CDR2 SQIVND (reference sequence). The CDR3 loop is CASSIGGGPINEQFF. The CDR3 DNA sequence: TGTGCCAGTAGTATTGGGGGAGGGCCAATTAATGAGCAGTTCTTC.

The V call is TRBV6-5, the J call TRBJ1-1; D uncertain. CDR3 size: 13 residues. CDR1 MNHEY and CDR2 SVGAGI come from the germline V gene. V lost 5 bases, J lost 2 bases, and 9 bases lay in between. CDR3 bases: TGTGCCAGCAGTCCGACGGCTAACACTGAAGCTTTCTTT. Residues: CASSPTANTEAFF.

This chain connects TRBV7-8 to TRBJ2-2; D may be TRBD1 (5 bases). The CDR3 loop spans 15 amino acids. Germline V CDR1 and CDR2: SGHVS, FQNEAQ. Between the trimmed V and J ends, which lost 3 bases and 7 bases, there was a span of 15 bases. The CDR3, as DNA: TGTGCCAGCAGCTTTAGGCAGGGTGCGATCGGGGAGCTGTTTTTT. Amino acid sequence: CASSFRQGAIGELFF. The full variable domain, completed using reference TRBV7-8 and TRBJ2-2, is GAGVSQSPRYKVAKRGQDVALRCDPISGHVSLFWYQQALGQGPEFLTYFQNEAQLDKSGLPSDRFFAERPEGSVSTLKIQRTQQEDSAVYLCASSFRQGAIGELFFGEGSRLTVL.

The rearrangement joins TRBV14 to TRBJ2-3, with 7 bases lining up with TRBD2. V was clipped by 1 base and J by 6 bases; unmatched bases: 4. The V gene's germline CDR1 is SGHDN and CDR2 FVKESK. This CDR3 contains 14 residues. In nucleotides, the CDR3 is TGTGCCAGCAGCCAAGCGGGGGGAGCGGATACGCAGTATTTT. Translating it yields CASSQAGGADTQYF.

CDR3 nucleotides: TGTGCCAGCAGCACATCGAACACTGAAGCTTTCTTT. Amino acids: CASSTSNTEAFF. This chain uses TRBV5-6 with TRBJ1-1; no clear D gene. Germline lookup yields CDR1 SGHDT and CDR2 YYEEEE. Trimming pared 4 bases from V and 1 base from J, leaving 5 bases between. The CDR3 consists of 12 residues. Filled out from reference TRBV5-6 and TRBJ1-1, the complete variable domain reads DAGVTQSPTHLIKTRGQQVTLRCSPKSGHDTVSWYQQALGQGPQFIFQYYEEEERQRGNFPDRFSGHQFPNYSSELNVNALLLGDSALYLCASSTSNTEAFFGQGTRLTVV.

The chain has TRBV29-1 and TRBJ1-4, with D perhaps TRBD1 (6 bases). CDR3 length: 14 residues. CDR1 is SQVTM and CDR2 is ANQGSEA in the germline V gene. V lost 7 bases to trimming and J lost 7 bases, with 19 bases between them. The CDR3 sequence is CSAVAGGGGEKLFF. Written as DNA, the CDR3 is TGCAGCGCCGTAGCGGGGGGGGGCGGTGAAAAACTGTTTTTT.

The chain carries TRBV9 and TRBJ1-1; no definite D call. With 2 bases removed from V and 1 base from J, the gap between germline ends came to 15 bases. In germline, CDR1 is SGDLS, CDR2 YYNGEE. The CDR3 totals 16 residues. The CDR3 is CASSVNPVRENTEAFF. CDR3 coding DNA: TGTGCCAGCAGCGTTAACCCGGTCCGTGAGAACACTGAAGCTTTCTTT.

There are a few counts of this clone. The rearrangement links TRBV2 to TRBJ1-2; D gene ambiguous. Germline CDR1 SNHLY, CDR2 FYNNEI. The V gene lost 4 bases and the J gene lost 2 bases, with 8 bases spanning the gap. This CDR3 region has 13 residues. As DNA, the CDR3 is TGTGCCAGCAGTGGACCGAAGAACTATGGCTACACCTTC. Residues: CASSGPKNYGYTF.

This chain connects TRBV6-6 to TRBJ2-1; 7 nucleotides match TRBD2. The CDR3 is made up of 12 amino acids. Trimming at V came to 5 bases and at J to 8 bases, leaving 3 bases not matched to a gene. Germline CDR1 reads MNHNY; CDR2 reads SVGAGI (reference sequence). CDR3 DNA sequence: TGTGCCAGCAGTCCGGGGAGGGATGAGCAGTTCTTC. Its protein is CASSPGRDEQFF.

The CDR3 loop is CASSLEVQETQYF. CDR3 nucleotide sequence: TGTGCCAGCAGCTTAGAAGTTCAGGAGACCCAGTACTTC. The J gene is TRBJ2-5, the V gene TRBV7-2; no firm D call. There are 13 residues in the CDR3. The V end lost 1 base, the J end lost 5 bases, and 8 bases lay between the germline ends. CDR1 SGHTA and CDR2 FQGNSA come from the germline V gene.

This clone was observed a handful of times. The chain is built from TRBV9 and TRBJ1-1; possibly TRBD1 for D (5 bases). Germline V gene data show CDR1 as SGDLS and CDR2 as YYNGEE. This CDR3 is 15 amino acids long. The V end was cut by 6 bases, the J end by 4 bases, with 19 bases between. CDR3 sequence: CASTQDGGKFTEAFF. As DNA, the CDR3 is TGTGCCAGCACCCAAGATGGGGGAAAATTCACTGAAGCTTTCTTT.

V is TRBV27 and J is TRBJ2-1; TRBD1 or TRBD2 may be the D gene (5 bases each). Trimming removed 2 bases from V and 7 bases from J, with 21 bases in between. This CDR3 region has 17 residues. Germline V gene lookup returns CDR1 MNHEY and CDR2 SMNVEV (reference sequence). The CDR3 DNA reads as TGTGCCAGCAGTTTAAGCGATATCGGGACCCTTCCTAATGAGCAGTTCTTC. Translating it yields CASSLSDIGTLPNEQFF.

CDR3 DNA sequence: TGCGCCAGCAGCTTGGTGGGAGACACTGAAGCTTTCTTT. This sequence encodes CASSLVGDTEAFF. The V call is TRBV5-1, the J call TRBJ1-1; D is unclear. This CDR3 is built from 13 residues. CDR1 and CDR2 from the germline V gene are SGHRS and YFSETQ. V was cut by 0 bases and J by 3 bases, with 6 bases left in between. Full variable domain (outside the CDR3, taken from reference TRBV5-1 and TRBJ1-1): KAGVTQTPRYLIKTRGQQVTLSCSPISGHRSVSWYQQTPGQGLQFLFEYFSETQRNKGNFPGRFSGRQFSNSRSEMNVSTLELGDSALYLCASSLVGDTEAFFGQGTRLTVV.

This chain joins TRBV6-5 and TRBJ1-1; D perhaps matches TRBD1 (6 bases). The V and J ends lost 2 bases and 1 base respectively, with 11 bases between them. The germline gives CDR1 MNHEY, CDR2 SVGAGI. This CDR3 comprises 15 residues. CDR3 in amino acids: CASSYAGTPNTEAFF. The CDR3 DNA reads TGTGCCAGCAGTTACGCCGGGACACCGAACACTGAAGCTTTCTTT.

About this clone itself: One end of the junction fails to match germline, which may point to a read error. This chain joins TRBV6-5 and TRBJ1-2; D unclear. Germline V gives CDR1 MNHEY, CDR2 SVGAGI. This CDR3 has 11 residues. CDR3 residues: CASSYSGGQAF. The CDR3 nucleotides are TGTGCCAGCAGTTACTCGGGCGGCCAGGCCTTC.

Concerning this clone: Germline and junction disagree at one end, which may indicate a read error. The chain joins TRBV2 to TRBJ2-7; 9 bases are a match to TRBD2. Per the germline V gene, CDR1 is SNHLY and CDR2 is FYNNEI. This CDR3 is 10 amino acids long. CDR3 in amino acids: CASSRTSANF. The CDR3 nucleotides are TGTGCCAGCAGTCGGACTAGCGCGAACTTC.

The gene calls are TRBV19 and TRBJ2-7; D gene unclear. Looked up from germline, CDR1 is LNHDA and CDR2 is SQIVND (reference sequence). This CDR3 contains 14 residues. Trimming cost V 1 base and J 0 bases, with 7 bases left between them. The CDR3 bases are TGTGCCAGTAGTATAGTGCCCGGCTCCTACGAGCAGTACTTC. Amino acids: CASSIVPGSYEQYF.